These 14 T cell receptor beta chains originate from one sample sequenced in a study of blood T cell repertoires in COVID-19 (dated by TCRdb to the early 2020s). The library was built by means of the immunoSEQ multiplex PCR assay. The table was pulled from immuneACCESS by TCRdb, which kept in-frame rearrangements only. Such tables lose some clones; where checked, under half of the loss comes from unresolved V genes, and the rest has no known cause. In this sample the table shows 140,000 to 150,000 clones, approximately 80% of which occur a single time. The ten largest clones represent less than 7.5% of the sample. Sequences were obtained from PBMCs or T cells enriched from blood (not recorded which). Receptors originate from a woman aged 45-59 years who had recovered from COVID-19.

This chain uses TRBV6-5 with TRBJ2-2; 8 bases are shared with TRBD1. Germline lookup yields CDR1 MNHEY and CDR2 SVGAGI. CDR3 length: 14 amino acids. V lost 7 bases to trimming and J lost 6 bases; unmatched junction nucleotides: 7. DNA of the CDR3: TGTGCCAGCACGGGCAGGGGGCTGGCCGGGGAGCTGTTTTTT. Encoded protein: CASTGRGLAGELFF.

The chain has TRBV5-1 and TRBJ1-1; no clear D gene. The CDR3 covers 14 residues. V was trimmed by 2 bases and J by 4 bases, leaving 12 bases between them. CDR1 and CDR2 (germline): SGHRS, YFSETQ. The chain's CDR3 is CASSFLGSGTEAFF. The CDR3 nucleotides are TGCGCCAGCAGCTTCCTGGGTTCGGGCACTGAAGCTTTCTTT.

The CDR3 DNA sequence: TGTGCCAGCAGTATGACGACAGTCAACAATGAAAAACTGTTTTTT. Translated: CASSMTTVNNEKLFF. The chain uses TRBV28 and TRBJ1-4, with a possible D match to TRBD1 (5 bases). Per the germline V gene, CDR1 is MDHEN and CDR2 is SYDVKM. The CDR3 is 15 amino acids. Trimming took off 5 bases at V and 5 bases at J, with 15 bases between the two ends.

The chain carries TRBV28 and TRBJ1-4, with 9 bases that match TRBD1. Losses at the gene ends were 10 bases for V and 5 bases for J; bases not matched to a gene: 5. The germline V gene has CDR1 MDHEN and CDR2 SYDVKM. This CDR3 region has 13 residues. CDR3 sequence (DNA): TGTGCCATCCCCGGACAGGGGAATGAAAAACTGTTTTTT. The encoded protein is CAIPGQGNEKLFF.

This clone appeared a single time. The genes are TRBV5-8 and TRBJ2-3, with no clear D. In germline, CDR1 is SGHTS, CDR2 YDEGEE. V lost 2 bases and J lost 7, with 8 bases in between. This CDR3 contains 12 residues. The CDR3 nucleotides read TGTGCCAGCAGCTTCGACTCTTATACGCAGTATTTT. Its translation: CASSFDSYTQYF.

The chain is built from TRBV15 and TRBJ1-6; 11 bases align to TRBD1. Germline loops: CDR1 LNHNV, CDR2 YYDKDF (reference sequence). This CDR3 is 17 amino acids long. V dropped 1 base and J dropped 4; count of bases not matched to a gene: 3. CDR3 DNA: TGTGCCACCAGCAGAGGGACAGGGGGCGGGTATAATTCACCCCTCCACTTT. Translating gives CATSRGTGGGYNSPLHF.

CDR3 DNA sequence: TGTGCCAGCAGCTCAGACAGGTTCTCCTACGAGCAGTACTTC. Amino acid sequence: CASSSDRFSYEQYF. V is TRBV7-9 and J is TRBJ2-7, with TRBD1 as a possible D gene (6 bases). CDR1 and CDR2 (germline): SEHNR, FQNEAQ (reference sequence). The CDR3 spans 14 residues. V dropped 4 bases and J dropped 0 bases, with 10 bases sitting between them. The full variable domain, completed using reference TRBV7-9 and TRBJ2-7, is DTGVSQNPRHKITKRGQNVTFRCDPISEHNRLYWYRQTLGQGPEFLTYFQNEAQLEKSRLLSDRFSAERPKGSFSTLEIQRTEQGDSAMYLCASSSDRFSYEQYFGPGTRLTVT.

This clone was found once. In nucleotides, the CDR3 is TGCAGCGTCCCCGGACAAAAAGGGGGCACTGAAGCTTTCTTT. Protein product: CSVPGQKGGTEAFF. The rearrangement uses TRBV29-1 and TRBJ1-1; a possible D gene is TRBD1 (6 bases). V was clipped by 6 bases and J by 4 bases, with 18 bases between them. Germline CDR1 reads SQVTM; CDR2 reads ANQGSEA. The CDR3 has 14 residues.

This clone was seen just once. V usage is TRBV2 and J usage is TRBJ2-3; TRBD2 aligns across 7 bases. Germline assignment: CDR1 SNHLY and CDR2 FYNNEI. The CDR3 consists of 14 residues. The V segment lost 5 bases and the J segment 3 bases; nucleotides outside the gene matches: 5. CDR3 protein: CASSSTSKTDTQYF. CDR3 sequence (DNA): TGTGCCAGCAGTTCGACTAGCAAGACAGATACGCAGTATTTT.

CDR3 region: CATSRNTGSGELFF. In DNA, the CDR3 is TGTGCCACCAGCAGAAACACAGGGTCCGGGGAGCTGTTTTTT. The chain uses TRBV15 and TRBJ2-2; tentative D call: TRBD1 (6 bases). The CDR3 totals 14 residues. Germline loops: CDR1 LNHNV, CDR2 YYDKDF (reference sequence). Trimming pared 2 bases from V and 6 bases from J, leaving 10 bases between.

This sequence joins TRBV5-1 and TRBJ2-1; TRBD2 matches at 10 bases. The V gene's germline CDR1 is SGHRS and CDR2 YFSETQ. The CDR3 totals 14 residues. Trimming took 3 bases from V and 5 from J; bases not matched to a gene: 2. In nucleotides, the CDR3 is TGCGCCAGCAGCTACCTAGCGGGGGACAATGAGCAGTTCTTC. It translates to CASSYLAGDNEQFF.

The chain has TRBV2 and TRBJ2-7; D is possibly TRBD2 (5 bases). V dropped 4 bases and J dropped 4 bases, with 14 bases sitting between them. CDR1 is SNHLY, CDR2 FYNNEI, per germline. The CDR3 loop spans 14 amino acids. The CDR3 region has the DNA TGTGCCAGCAGTGTAGACGGGGTTGAATACGAGCAGTACTTC. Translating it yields CASSVDGVEYEQYF.

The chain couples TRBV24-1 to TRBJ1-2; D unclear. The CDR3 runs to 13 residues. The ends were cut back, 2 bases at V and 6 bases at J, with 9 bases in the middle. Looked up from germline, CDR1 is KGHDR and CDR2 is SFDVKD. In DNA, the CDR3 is TGTGCCACCAGTGATTCCTACGGAGATGGCTACACCTTC. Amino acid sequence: CATSDSYGDGYTF.

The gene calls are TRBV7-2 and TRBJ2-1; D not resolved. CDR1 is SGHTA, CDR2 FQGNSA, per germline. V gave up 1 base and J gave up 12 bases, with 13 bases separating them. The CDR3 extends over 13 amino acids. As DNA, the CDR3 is TGTGCCAGCAGCTTAGTAAGCCCCGCCGGGCAGTTCTTC. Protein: CASSLVSPAGQFF.